One sample yielded the 32 T cell receptor beta chains listed below, sequenced in a study of blood T cell repertoires in COVID-19. Clones were sequenced by immunoSEQ multiplex PCR, and TCRdb holds only the in-frame ones, with some missing. The table records 350,000 to 400,000 clones, 89% of them present only once. Sequenced: peripheral blood. Receptor source: a woman aged 30 to 39 with COVID-19, enrolled during active disease.

This clone has just one count. The chain uses TRBV13 and TRBJ2-1, with 13 nucleotides matching TRBD2. The trim removed 5 bases at V and 5 bases at J, leaving 6 bases unmatched. The germline V gene has CDR1 PRHDT and CDR2 FYEKMQ (reference sequence). The CDR3 covers 16 residues. In nucleotides, the CDR3 is TGTGCCAGCAGCCAGACTAGCGGGAGGCTCCACAATGAGCAGTTCTTC. Translated, it gives CASSQTSGRLHNEQFF.

The rearrangement uses TRBV28 and TRBJ2-1, with TRBD2 matching over 7 bases. The germline gives CDR1 MDHEN, CDR2 SYDVKM. V lost 5 bases to trimming and J lost 3 bases; unmatched junction nucleotides: 7. The CDR3 covers 15 residues. The CDR3 protein is CASSPPGLVYNEQFF. The CDR3 DNA sequence: TGTGCCAGCAGTCCCCCAGGACTAGTCTACAATGAGCAGTTCTTC.

This chain links TRBV7-8 with TRBJ2-4, with 7 bases lining up with TRBD1. With V trimmed by 6 bases and J by 1 base, 9 bases remained unmatched. Per the germline V gene, CDR1 is SGHVS and CDR2 is FQNEAQ. CDR3 length equals 16 residues. CDR3: CASRSDREPAKNIQYF. DNA of the CDR3: TGTGCCAGCAGGTCAGACAGGGAACCGGCCAAAAACATTCAGTACTTC.

The genes are TRBV25-1 and TRBJ2-1; maybe TRBD1 (6 bases). The CDR3 has 15 amino acids. Germline V gene lookup returns CDR1 MGHDK and CDR2 SYGVNS. V lost 5 bases to trimming and J lost 3 bases, with 14 bases between them. The DNA for the CDR3 is TGTGCCAGCAGTACGTCACAACAGGGCTACAATGAGCAGTTCTTC. It encodes CASSTSQQGYNEQFF.

The genes are TRBV28 and TRBJ1-1; D gene uncertain. Germline V gene lookup returns CDR1 MDHEN and CDR2 SYDVKM. Trimming left V 5 bases short and J 6 bases short, with 19 bases between. The CDR3 covers 15 residues. CDR3 DNA sequence: TGTGCCAGCAGTCCTCCGGACTGGAACGCATCTGAAGCTTTCTTT. Amino acid sequence: CASSPPDWNASEAFF.

The J gene is TRBJ2-7, the V gene TRBV3-1 (or the pseudogene TRBV3-2); 8 bases match TRBD2. CDR1 LGHDT and CDR2 YNNKEL come from the germline V gene (reference sequence). V dropped 7 bases and J dropped 1; count of bases not matched to a gene: 6. The CDR3 length is 14 residues. As DNA, the CDR3 is TGTGCCAGCACCCCGGGAGGGGGGTCCTACGAGCAGTACTTC. It codes for CASTPGGGSYEQYF.

V gene TRBV9 combines with J gene TRBJ1-2; the match to TRBD1 covers 7 bases. The CDR3 loop spans 11 amino acids. After removal of 5 bases from V and 13 bases from J, the junction contained 8 bases not matched to a gene. Germline lookup yields CDR1 SGDLS and CDR2 YYNGEE. DNA of the CDR3: TGTGCCAGCAGGGATTGGGACAGCTTCACCTTC. Amino acids: CASRDWDSFTF.

In this sample, this clone turned up once. The genes are TRBV9 and TRBJ1-5, with D perhaps matching TRBD1 (5 bases). Germline assignment: CDR1 SGDLS and CDR2 YYNGEE. V was trimmed by 3 bases and J by 4 bases, leaving 8 bases between them. This CDR3 has 13 amino acids. CDR3 nucleotide sequence: TGTGCCAGCAGCGAGGGGCCGAATCAGCCCCAGCATTTT. Encoded protein: CASSEGPNQPQHF.

The rearrangement joins TRBV6-5 to TRBJ2-1; TRBD2 agrees at 8 bases. CDR1 and CDR2 (germline): MNHEY, SVGAGI. The CDR3 spans 14 residues. Trimming at V came to 4 bases and at J to 9 bases, leaving 8 bases not matched to a gene. This CDR3 reads CASSFRGLGVEQFF. The CDR3 DNA reads TGTGCCAGCAGTTTCAGGGGACTAGGCGTTGAGCAGTTCTTC.

This chain connects TRBV7-6 to TRBJ1-4; tentative D call: TRBD1 (6 bases). V gave up 2 bases and J gave up 4 bases, with 20 bases separating them. The V gene's germline CDR1 is SGHVS and CDR2 FNYEAQ. The CDR3 has 18 amino acids. In nucleotides, the CDR3 is TGTGCCAGCAGCTTACCTCCGGGACACCAAGAAGTTAATGAAAAACTGTTTTTT. Translation: CASSLPPGHQEVNEKLFF. Complete variable domain (other parts from reference TRBV7-6 and TRBJ1-4): GAGVSQSPRYKVTKRGQDVALRCDPISGHVSLYWYRQALGQGPEFLTYFNYEAQQDKSGLPNDRFSAERPEGSISTLTIQRTEQRDSAMYRCASSLPPGHQEVNEKLFFGSGTQLSVL.

The gene calls are TRBV2 and TRBJ1-2; TRBD1 might be the D (6 bases). The length of the CDR3 is 12 residues. V dropped 8 bases and J dropped 8 bases, with 15 bases sitting between them. CDR1 and CDR2 from the germline V gene are SNHLY and FYNNEI. The CDR3 region has the DNA TGTGCCAGCCTCGGGGGGCCGAAGGGCTACACCTTC. Protein: CASLGGPKGYTF.

This chain links TRBV7-9 with TRBJ2-5; 8 nucleotides agree with TRBD1. Germline V gene sequence: CDR1 SEHNR, CDR2 FQNEAQ (reference sequence). This CDR3 comprises 14 residues. J was trimmed by 4 bases and V by 1 base; bases with no gene match: 2. CDR3 coding DNA: TGTGCCAGCAGCTTAGGACAGGGGATAGAGACCCAGTACTTC. Residues: CASSLGQGIETQYF.

J is TRBJ2-1 and V is TRBV13; 7 bases align to TRBD1. The CDR3 has 15 residues. V trimming: 2 bases; J trimming: 4 bases; junction bases outside the gene matches: 5. CDR1 and CDR2 from the germline V gene are PRHDT and FYEKMQ (reference sequence). Here the CDR3 DNA reads TGTGCCAGCAGCTTAAGCTCGGACAGGTACAATGAGCAGTTCTTC. Translating gives CASSLSSDRYNEQFF.

V is TRBV6-6 and J is TRBJ2-5, with 11 bases that match TRBD1. The V segment lost 2 bases and the J segment 4 bases; nucleotides outside the gene matches: 3. Germline CDR1 is MNHNY and CDR2 is SVGAGI (reference sequence). The CDR3 is 15 amino acids. The CDR3 bases are TGTGCCAGCAGTTACGGACAGGGGGCAAGAGAGACCCAGTACTTC. Translation: CASSYGQGARETQYF.

This clone was counted a single time. This sequence joins TRBV20-1 and TRBJ1-3; D not resolved. The V end lost 3 bases, the J end lost 0 bases, and 12 bases lay between the germline ends. Germline values: CDR1 DFQATT, CDR2 SNEGSKA (reference sequence). This CDR3 comprises 15 residues. In DNA, the CDR3 is TGCAGTGCTAGTTTCCCCCAGATCTCTGGAAACACCATATATTTT. Its protein is CSASFPQISGNTIYF.

The CDR3 DNA reads TGTGCCAGCCGACAGGGGCTGGGGGAGCAGTACGTC. Translating it yields CASRQGLGEQYV. The chain has TRBV28 and TRBJ2-7, with TRBD1 matching 8 bases. V lost 8 bases and J lost 7; bases outside the gene matches: 7. Looked up from germline, CDR1 is MDHEN and CDR2 is SYDVKM. The CDR3 totals 12 residues.

The rearrangement uses TRBV5-1 and TRBJ2-3; 8 bases line up with TRBD2. This CDR3 has 15 residues. The ends lost 1 base at V and 6 bases at J; junction bases unmatched: 7. The V gene's germline CDR1 is SGHRS and CDR2 YFSETQ. The CDR3 DNA reads as TGCGCCAGCAGCTTGCTGAGCGGGAGTTTGGATACGCAGTATTTT. It specifies CASSLLSGSLDTQYF.

The V call is TRBV18, the J call TRBJ1-5; D is uncertain. Trimming stripped 1 base from V and 6 bases from J, with 10 bases between. Germline CDR1 KGHSH, CDR2 LQKENI. This CDR3 comprises 14 residues. The CDR3 nucleotides are TGTGCCAGCTCACCACGCGAGGGAGTTCAGCCCCAGCATTTT. Translation: CASSPREGVQPQHF.

The chain has TRBV2 and TRBJ2-3; 7 bases agree with TRBD2. Germline CDR1 reads SNHLY; CDR2 reads FYNNEI. CDR3 size: 14 residues. Trimming at V came to 3 bases and at J to 4 bases, leaving 4 bases not matched to a gene. The CDR3 region is CASSDRGESDTQYF. The CDR3 DNA is TGTGCCAGCAGTGACCGGGGGGAGTCAGATACGCAGTATTTT.

The gene calls are TRBV6-2 or TRBV6-3 and TRBJ2-7; a weak D match, TRBD1 (5 bases). V lost 5 bases, J lost 4 bases, and 6 bases lay in between. The CDR3 consists of 11 residues. Germline V gene data show CDR1 as MNHEY and CDR2 as SVGEGT. CDR3 protein: CASSRGYEQYF. The CDR3 bases are TGTGCCAGCAGTAGGGGTTACGAGCAGTACTTC.

The V and J genes are TRBV5-1 and TRBJ2-5, with 9 bases identical to TRBD2. Germline CDR1 reads SGHRS; CDR2 reads YFSETQ. The CDR3 spans 15 residues. V gave up 2 bases and J gave up 5 bases; unmatched junction bases: 7. The CDR3 loop is CASSLGGGAWETQYF. The CDR3 DNA follows: TGCGCCAGCAGCTTAGGCGGGGGGGCTTGGGAGACCCAGTACTTC.

The genes are TRBV5-4 and TRBJ2-7; D is perhaps TRBD1 (5 bases). The CDR3 has 13 residues. Trimming stripped 6 bases from V and 2 bases from J, with 12 bases between. Germline CDR1 SGHNT, CDR2 YYREEE (reference sequence). The CDR3 here is CASTPDSPYEQYF. The CDR3 nucleotides are TGTGCCAGCACCCCCGACAGTCCCTACGAGCAGTACTTC.

This chain links TRBV27 with TRBJ2-3; D possibly corresponds to TRBD2 (5 bases). Trimming stripped 6 bases from V and 4 bases from J, with 20 bases between. The CDR3 loop spans 16 amino acids. Germline V gives CDR1 MNHEY, CDR2 SMNVEV (reference sequence). The CDR3 is CASRPAPGSEADTQYF. Here the CDR3 DNA reads TGTGCCAGCAGACCGGCCCCGGGGTCAGAGGCAGATACGCAGTATTTT.

This rearrangement joins TRBV6-5 to TRBJ2-7; 10 bases fit TRBD1. The CDR3 loop spans 14 amino acids. Germline values: CDR1 MNHEY, CDR2 SVGAGI. The V segment lost 0 bases and the J segment 4 bases; nucleotides outside the gene matches: 0. DNA for the CDR3: TGTGCCAGCAGTTACTCGGACAGGGGGTACGAGCAGTACTTC. Translating gives CASSYSDRGYEQYF.

The chain carries TRBV27 and TRBJ2-2, with 10 bases fitting TRBD1. V was clipped by 4 bases and J by 4 bases; unmatched bases: 0. The CDR3 loop spans 14 amino acids. Germline-derived CDR1 and CDR2 are MNHEY and SMNVEV (reference sequence). The CDR3 is CASSWDRGTGELFF. Here the CDR3 DNA reads TGTGCCAGCAGTTGGGACAGGGGCACCGGGGAGCTGTTTTTT.

V and J are TRBV19 and TRBJ2-5; 10 nucleotides line up with TRBD1. Per the germline V gene, CDR1 is LNHDA and CDR2 is SQIVND (reference sequence). V trimming: 3 bases; J trimming: 5 bases; junction bases outside the gene matches: 6. This CDR3 is 15 amino acids long. The CDR3 nucleotides are TGTGCCAGTAGTATTGACAGGGGGCGAGGGGAGACCCAGTACTTC. Protein product: CASSIDRGRGETQYF.

The gene calls are TRBV2 and TRBJ2-3, with D perhaps TRBD2 (6 bases). Germline CDR1 reads SNHLY; CDR2 reads FYNNEI. The V end lost 5 bases, the J end lost 2 bases, and 17 bases lay between the germline ends. CDR3 length: 16 amino acids. The DNA of the CDR3 is TGTGCCAGCAGTAACCGGGACTCCCCTTACACAGATACGCAGTATTTT. It encodes CASSNRDSPYTDTQYF. The full variable domain, in which reference TRBV2 and TRBJ2-3 provide the parts outside the CDR3, is EPEVTQTPSHQVTQMGQEVILRCVPISNHLYFYWYRQILGQKVEFLVSFYNNEISEKSEIFDDQFSVERPDGSNFTLKIRSTKLEDSAMYFCASSNRDSPYTDTQYFGPGTRLTVL.

V gene TRBV7-9 combines with J gene TRBJ2-1; unclear D gene. This CDR3 is 12 amino acids long. Germline V gene data show CDR1 as SEHNR and CDR2 as FQNEAQ (reference sequence). Between the trimmed V and J ends, which lost 5 bases and 6 bases, there was a span of 8 bases. This chain's CDR3 is CASSLTGNEQFF. CDR3 in DNA: TGTGCCAGCAGCCTAACGGGCAATGAGCAGTTCTTC.

The V and J genes are TRBV10-1 and TRBJ1-3; possible D gene TRBD1, 5 bases. CDR1 is WNHNN and CDR2 is SYGVQD in the germline V gene (reference sequence). CDR3 length equals 13 residues. Trimming took 6 bases from V and 0 from J, leaving 6 bases between them. CDR3 protein: CASRDNSGNTIYF. Here the CDR3 DNA reads TGCGCCAGCAGGGACAACTCTGGAAACACCATATATTTT.

The gene calls are TRBV7-6 and TRBJ1-3; D unresolved. Germline V gene sequence: CDR1 SGHVS, CDR2 FNYEAQ. V lost 3 bases and J lost 4, with 13 bases in between. CDR3 length: 15 residues. CDR3 residues: CASSFSPERGNTIYF. Written as DNA, the CDR3 is TGTGCCAGCAGCTTTTCGCCGGAGCGCGGAAACACCATATATTTT.

This chain uses TRBV2 with TRBJ2-4, with D tentatively TRBD2 (6 bases). The CDR3 totals 14 residues. The germline CDR1 and CDR2 sequences are SNHLY and FYNNEI. V gave up 3 bases and J gave up 3 bases, with 9 bases separating them. The CDR3 DNA reads TGTGCCAGCAGTGATTGGGGAGGCAAAAACATTCAGTACTTC. Translating gives CASSDWGGKNIQYF.

The gene calls are TRBV6-2 or TRBV6-3 and TRBJ2-3; the match to TRBD1 covers 7 bases. With 3 bases clipped from V and 4 bases from J, the junction kept 10 bases outside the gene matches. Germline lookup yields CDR1 MNHEY and CDR2 SVGEGT. This CDR3 is built from 16 residues. In nucleotides, the CDR3 is TGTGCCAGCAGTTATATCTTACAGGGGTTGTCAGATACGCAGTATTTT. This encodes CASSYILQGLSDTQYF.